This TCR beta chain was retrieved from a study of T cells in localized non-small cell lung cancer. Study-level points and caveats: As only one tumor region underwent sequencing, heterogeneity remains possible. Uninvolved adjacent lung had the highest recorded T cell clonality, with tumor below it.

The repertoire was sequenced with immunoSEQ multiplex PCR; TCRdb's copy has only in-frame clones and lacks some. The data hold more than 4,000 clones, with around 40% observed a single time. V lost 5 bases and J lost 0, with 11 bases in between. This CDR3 comprises 15 residues. This clone turned up a few times. Its antigen is still unknown. The starting material was lung tumor tissue, obtained before any cancer treatment. This chain joins TRBV6-7 and TRBJ1-5; D is uncertain. TRBV6-7 is sorted into the ORF group, with uncertain function. This TCR came from a woman aged 35 to 69 with stage I lung adenocarcinoma. The CDR3 DNA follows: TGTGCCAGCAGTGTGTACAGAAATAGCAATCAGCCCCAGCATTTT. Encoded protein: CASSVYRNSNQPQHF.